This T cell receptor (beta chain) was recovered during a study of blood T cell repertoires in COVID-19. Study context: COVID-19 samples from acute and convalescent phases originated in the United States, Italy and Spain. Sources were T cells, B-cell-depleted T cells, or PBMCs; the material itself was cDNA or gDNA.

In the original processing: Nucleated cell counts were estimated from reference gene primer amplification. Assay: immunoSEQ multiplex PCR; the TCRdb copy retains only in-frame clones and omits some. V and J calls and clone size are those listed in that table; D and trimming were worked out from the DNA. This table holds under 300,000 clones, about 86% found once. Patients at the Seattle site were enrolled during active infection and followed longitudinally. The V and J ends lost 6 bases and 8 bases respectively, with 13 bases between them. The CDR3 covers 13 residues. The germline CDR1 and CDR2 sequences are SNHLY and FYNNEI.

Sequenced input: peripheral blood. The receptor comes from a woman in her seventies with COVID-19, enrolled during active disease. This sequence joins TRBV2 and TRBJ2-2; TRBD1 is a possible D gene (5 bases). CDR3 amino acids: CASSTDSVGELFF. DNA for the CDR3: TGTGCCAGCAGCACCGACAGTGTTGGGGAGCTGTTTTTT.